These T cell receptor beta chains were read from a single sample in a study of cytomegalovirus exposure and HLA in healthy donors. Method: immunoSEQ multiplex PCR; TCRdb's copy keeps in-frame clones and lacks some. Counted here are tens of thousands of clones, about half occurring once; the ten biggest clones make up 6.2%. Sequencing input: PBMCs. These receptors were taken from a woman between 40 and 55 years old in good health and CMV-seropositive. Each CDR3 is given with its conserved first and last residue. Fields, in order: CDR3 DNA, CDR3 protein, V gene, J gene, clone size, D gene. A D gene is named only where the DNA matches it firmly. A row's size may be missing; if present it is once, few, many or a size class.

TGTGCCAGCAGCCCCTCCGGGGAGACCCAGTACTTC,CASSPSGETQYF,TRBV7-7,TRBJ2-5,-,-
TGTGCCAGCAGCCGAAGAGACGGCCTAGCAATCTACGAGCAGTACTTC,CASSRRDGLAIYEQYF,TRBV7-9,TRBJ2-7,-,-
TGCAGCGCTGTGGGGAGATCGAACACTGAAGCTTTCTTT,CSAVGRSNTEAFF,TRBV29-1,TRBJ1-1,-,-
TGCGCCAGCAGCCAATCAGCAATAAGCGGGGGGCGAAGCTCCTACAATGAGCAGTTCTTC,CASSQSAISGGRSSYNEQFF,TRBV4-3,TRBJ2-1,-,TRBD2
TGCAGCGGTGGACATACTGAAGCTTTCTTT,CSGGHTEAFF,TRBV29-1,TRBJ1-1,-,-
TGTGCCAGCAGCACCGGGACACTGGCCTACTATGGCTACACCTTC,CASSTGTLAYYGYTF,TRBV6-6,TRBJ1-2,-,-
TGCGCCAGCAGCCAAGAATCGGGATTGGGGTCACCCCTCCACTTT,CASSQESGLGSPLHF,TRBV4-1,TRBJ1-6,-,-
TGTGCCACCAGGACTAGCGGGGGTTTCTACAATGAGCAGTTCTTC,CATRTSGGFYNEQFF,TRBV6-1,TRBJ2-1,-,TRBD2
TGCGCCAGCAGCTACGGGACAGCCACCGGGGAGCTGTTTTTT,CASSYGTATGELFF,TRBV5-1,TRBJ2-2,-,TRBD1
TGTGCCAGCAGCTTGGACAGGCTTGGAAACACCATATATTTT,CASSLDRLGNTIYF,TRBV5-6,TRBJ1-3,few,-
TGTGCCAGCAGTCCAAACAGTAACTATGGCTACACCTTC,CASSPNSNYGYTF,TRBV2,TRBJ1-2,-,-
TGTGCCAGCAGCTTAGATGGTGGTCGGGGAGAGCAGTACTTC,CASSLDGGRGEQYF,TRBV7-8,TRBJ2-7,-,-
TGTGCCAGCAGCCCCCGGACAGGGCTTTTGAACACTGAAGCTTTCTTT,CASSPRTGLLNTEAFF,TRBV14,TRBJ1-1,-,TRBD1
TGCGCCAGCATCGAGCGAGGGACAGGGGACAATCAGCCCCAGCATTTT,CASIERGTGDNQPQHF,TRBV10-1,TRBJ1-5,-,TRBD1
TGTGCCAGCAGCCAAATACAGGCCATGAACACTGAAGCTTTCTTT,CASSQIQAMNTEAFF,TRBV4-2,TRBJ1-1,few,-
TGTGCCAGCAGTTCACCCATGGACAAACGCGAGGTTGTTAGAAACACCATATATTTT,CASSSPMDKREVVRNTIYF,TRBV28,TRBJ1-3,-,-